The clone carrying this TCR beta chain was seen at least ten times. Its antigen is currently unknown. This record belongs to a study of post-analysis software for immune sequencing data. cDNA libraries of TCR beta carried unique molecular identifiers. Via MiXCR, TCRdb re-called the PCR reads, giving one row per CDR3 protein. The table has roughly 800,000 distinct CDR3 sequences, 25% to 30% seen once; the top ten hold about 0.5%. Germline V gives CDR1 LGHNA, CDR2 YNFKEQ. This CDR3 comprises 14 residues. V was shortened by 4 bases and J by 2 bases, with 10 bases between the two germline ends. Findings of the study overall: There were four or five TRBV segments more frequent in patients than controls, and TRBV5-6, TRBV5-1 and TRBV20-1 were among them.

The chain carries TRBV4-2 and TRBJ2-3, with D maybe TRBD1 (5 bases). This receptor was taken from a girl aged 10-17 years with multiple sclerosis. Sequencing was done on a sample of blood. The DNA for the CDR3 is TGTGCCAGCAGCCCCCAGGGTTCCACAGATACGCAGTATTTT. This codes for CASSPQGSTDTQYF.